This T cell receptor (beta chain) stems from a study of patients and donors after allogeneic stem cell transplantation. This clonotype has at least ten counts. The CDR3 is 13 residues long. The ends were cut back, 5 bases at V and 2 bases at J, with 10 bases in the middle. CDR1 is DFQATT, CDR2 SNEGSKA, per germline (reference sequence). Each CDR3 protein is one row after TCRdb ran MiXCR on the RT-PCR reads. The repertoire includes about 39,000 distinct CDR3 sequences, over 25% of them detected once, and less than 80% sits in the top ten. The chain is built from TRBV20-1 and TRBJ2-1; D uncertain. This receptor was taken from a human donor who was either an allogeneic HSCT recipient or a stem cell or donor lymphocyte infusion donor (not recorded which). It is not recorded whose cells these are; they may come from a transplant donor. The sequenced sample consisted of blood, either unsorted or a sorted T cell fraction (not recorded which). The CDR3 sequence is CSADPEPYNEQFF. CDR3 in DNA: TGCAGTGCTGACCCGGAACCCTACAATGAGCAGTTCTTC.